These 17 T cell receptor beta chains came from one sample sequenced in a study of early T cells in non-severe SARS-CoV-2 infection. TCRdb ran MiXCR on the 5' RACE reads and lists one entry per CDR3 protein. Of roughly 70,000 distinct CDR3 sequences in the sample, roughly 18% were seen once. The input for sequencing was whole blood, taken at baseline. Receptor source: an adult who was a healthcare worker with PCR-confirmed SARS-CoV-2 infection or an uninfected control (not recorded which).

V is TRBV5-4 and J is TRBJ2-1; 10 bases align to TRBD2. From germline, CDR1 is SGHNT and CDR2 YYREEE (reference sequence). CDR3 length: 15 residues. Trimming cost V 0 bases and J 9 bases; bases outside gene matches: 6. The CDR3 nucleotides are TGTGCCAGCAGCTTGGGACTAGCGGGCCCTGGTGAGCAGTTCTTC. Protein sequence: CASSLGLAGPGEQFF.

This clonotype was found a few times. The CDR3 region has the DNA TGTGCCATCAGTGAGTCGAAAACAGGGATGGTCACTGAAGCTTTCTTT. It codes for CAISESKTGMVTEAFF. This sequence joins TRBV10-3 and TRBJ1-1, with TRBD1 as a possible D gene (6 bases). Germline V gene data show CDR1 as ENHRY and CDR2 as SYGVKD. The CDR3 spans 16 residues. Trimming shortened V by 0 bases and J by 4 bases, and 15 bases separated the two germline ends.

This clonotype appeared a few times. The chain has TRBV6-1 and TRBJ2-3; D possibly corresponds to TRBD2 (7 bases). CDR3 length: 16 amino acids. The V gene's germline CDR1 is MNHNS and CDR2 SASEGT. V was clipped by 6 bases and J by 3 bases, with 19 bases between them. The CDR3 DNA reads as TGTGCCAGCAGCCAAAAGGGGGGGGGCCCGACAGATACGCAGTATTTT. The encoded protein is CASSQKGGGPTDTQYF.

The CDR3 region has the DNA TGTGCCTGGAGGGCCGGGACAGGGAGATCGGGCACTAATGAAAAACTGTTTTTT. It specifies CAWRAGTGRSGTNEKLFF. The rearrangement links TRBV30 to TRBJ1-4; TRBD1 aligns across 9 bases. Germline V gives CDR1 GTSNPN, CDR2 SVGIG (reference sequence). V shed 3 bases, J shed 2 bases, and the junction held 13 bases outside the gene matches. The CDR3 is 18 residues long. The whole variable domain, filled in from reference TRBV30 and TRBJ1-4, reads SQTIHQWPATLVQPVGSPLSLECTVEGTSNPNLYWYRQAAGRGLQLLFYSVGIGQISSEVPQNLSASRPQDRQFILSSKKLLLSDSGFYLCAWRAGTGRSGTNEKLFFGSGTQLSVL.

The CDR3 reads CASSTPKDGPRQETQYF. The CDR3 coding sequence is TGTGCCAGCAGCACCCCCAAGGACGGGCCTAGACAAGAGACCCAGTACTTC. The gene calls are TRBV11-2 and TRBJ2-5; no firm D call. In germline, CDR1 is SGHAT, CDR2 FQNNGV. The CDR3 is made up of 17 amino acids. Between the trimmed V and J ends, which lost 5 bases and 2 bases, there was a span of 21 bases.

The DNA for the CDR3 is TGTGCCAGTAGTATGACGGCGGGAGGGCAAGAGACCCAGTACTTC. Encoded protein: CASSMTAGGQETQYF. The gene calls are TRBV19 and TRBJ2-5; 9 nucleotides match TRBD2. The CDR3 loop spans 15 amino acids. CDR1 is LNHDA, CDR2 SQIVND, per germline (reference sequence). The V gene end was trimmed by 3 bases and the J gene end by 2 bases; junction bases not matched to a gene: 4.

This clonotype was observed a few times. The chain joins TRBV29-1 to TRBJ1-4, with D perhaps TRBD1 (5 bases). Germline V gene data show CDR1 as SQVTM and CDR2 as ANQGSEA. The CDR3 has 13 residues. V shed 3 bases and J shed 5 bases, with 10 bases lying between them. The CDR3 is CSVDGRENEKLFF. CDR3 nucleotides: TGCAGCGTTGATGGCAGGGAGAATGAAAAACTGTTTTTT.

The chain uses TRBV28 and TRBJ2-3; TRBD1 matches 10 bases. This CDR3 spans 16 amino acids. The ends lost 6 bases at V and 1 base at J; junction bases unmatched: 7. Germline assignment: CDR1 MDHEN and CDR2 SYDVKM. The CDR3 sequence: CASSMAGTGGTDTQYF. Here the CDR3 DNA reads TGTGCCAGCAGCATGGCCGGGACAGGGGGCACAGATACGCAGTATTTT.

This clonotype turned up a few times. The V gene is TRBV3-1, the J gene TRBJ2-5, with 10 bases matching TRBD2. The CDR3 has 16 residues. The V and J ends lost 4 bases and 1 base, in that order; junction bases with no gene match: 6. Germline V gene data show CDR1 as LGHDT and CDR2 as YNNKEL (reference sequence). DNA of the CDR3: TGTGCCAGCAGCCCCTATAGCGGGGGGACCCAAGAGACCCAGTACTTC. This sequence encodes CASSPYSGGTQETQYF.

The CDR3 protein is CASSLRGTEQYF. The CDR3 region has the DNA TGTGCCAGCAGCTTGAGGGGGACCGAGCAGTACTTC. This chain connects TRBV7-2 to TRBJ2-7; D is perhaps TRBD1 (6 bases). Per germline, CDR1 SGHTA and CDR2 FQGNSA. V lost 3 bases and J 6 bases, leaving 9 bases between the germline ends. CDR3 size: 12 residues.

The chain combines TRBV28 with TRBJ1-1; perhaps TRBD1 as D (6 bases). This CDR3 comprises 14 residues. V lost 5 bases and J 5 bases, leaving 15 bases between the germline ends. Germline loops: CDR1 MDHEN, CDR2 SYDVKM. The CDR3, as DNA: TGTGCCAGCAGTGGGGCAGGGGATAAGACTGAAGCTTTCTTT. It codes for CASSGAGDKTEAFF.

This clonotype showed up just a few times. The V and J genes are TRBV4-2 and TRBJ1-2; the D is unclear. This CDR3 contains 15 residues. The germline V and J ends were trimmed by 0 bases and 7 bases, with 15 bases remaining between them. Per germline, CDR1 LGHNA and CDR2 YNFKEQ. This chain's CDR3 is CASSQDRIGRIGYTF. The DNA for the CDR3 is TGTGCCAGCAGCCAAGATCGAATAGGGAGGATTGGCTACACCTTC.

This clonotype was picked up a small number of times. The V and J genes are TRBV5-8 and TRBJ2-2; D is possibly TRBD2 (6 bases). CDR3 length: 16 amino acids. Germline V CDR1 and CDR2: SGHTS, YDEGEE. The V end was cut by 5 bases, the J end by 6 bases, with 20 bases between. The CDR3: CASRLDGGIVAGELFF. The CDR3 bases are TGTGCCAGCAGGCTTGATGGGGGGATCGTTGCCGGGGAGCTGTTTTTT.

There are a few counts of this clonotype. The chain is built from TRBV7-9 and TRBJ1-1, with a weak D call TRBD1 (5 bases). The germline V gene encodes CDR1 SEHNR and CDR2 FQNEAQ (reference sequence). This CDR3 is built from 15 residues. V dropped 5 bases and J dropped 1 base, with 14 bases sitting between them. The CDR3 bases are TGTGCCAGCAGCCCCCCCCAGGGATCGAACACTGAAGCTTTCTTT. As protein: CASSPPQGSNTEAFF.

This chain joins TRBV20-1 and TRBJ1-5, with D uncertain. The length of the CDR3 is 16 residues. V shed 3 bases and J shed 2 bases, with 17 bases lying between them. The germline CDR1 and CDR2 sequences are DFQATT and SNEGSKA (reference sequence). The CDR3 loop reads CSASPSGRARNQPQHF. In nucleotides, the CDR3 is TGCAGTGCTAGCCCTAGCGGGAGGGCCCGCAATCAGCCCCAGCATTTT.

J is TRBJ2-6 and V is TRBV25-1; D is unresolved. V lost 2 bases and J lost 0, with 5 bases in between. The CDR3 has 15 residues. CDR1 is MGHDK, CDR2 SYGVNS, per germline. CDR3 bases: TGTGCCAGCAGTGAAATGGTCTCTGGGGCCAACGTCCTGACTTTC. Translated: CASSEMVSGANVLTF.

The V and J genes are TRBV7-2 and TRBJ2-7, with a possible D match to TRBD1 (5 bases). Trimming shortened V by 5 bases and J by 5 bases, and 13 bases separated the two germline ends. The CDR3 length is 13 residues. Germline values: CDR1 SGHTA, CDR2 FQGNSA. CDR3 protein: CASSRRTGNEQYF. The CDR3 nucleotides are TGTGCCAGCAGCCGAAGAACAGGTAACGAGCAGTACTTC.